Below are 22 T cell receptor beta chains sequenced from a single sample in a study of blood T cell repertoires in COVID-19. Sequencing was performed with immunoSEQ multiplex PCR; in TCRdb, only in-frame clones are kept and a portion is missing. Of approximately 300,000 clones listed, around 85% are singletons. Sequences were obtained from peripheral blood. The receptor source for this set is a woman between 50 and 59 years old with active or convalescent COVID-19.

V usage is TRBV30 and J usage is TRBJ1-2; 9 bases agree with TRBD1. This CDR3 is 14 amino acids long. Germline assignment: CDR1 GTSNPN and CDR2 SVGIG (reference sequence). The junction had 7 bases not matched to a gene; V was cut back by 2 bases and J by 6 bases. The CDR3 reads CAWSLDRGSHGYTF. CDR3 sequence (DNA): TGTGCCTGGAGTCTGGACAGGGGTAGCCATGGCTACACCTTC. Looking up the rest from reference TRBV30 and TRBJ1-2 gives the full variable domain: SQTIHQWPATLVQPVGSPLSLECTVEGTSNPNLYWYRQAAGRGLQLLFYSVGIGQISSEVPQNLSASRPQDRQFILSSKKLLLSDSGFYLCAWSLDRGSHGYTFGSGTRLTVV.

The gene calls are TRBV27 and TRBJ2-3; D gene unclear. Deletions cut 8 bases from V and 3 bases from J, with 15 bases between. The germline gives CDR1 MNHEY, CDR2 SMNVEV (reference sequence). This CDR3 region has 14 residues. The CDR3 DNA reads as TGTGCCAGCGTGTTCTTCCCCGGGACAGATACGCAGTATTTT. Amino acids: CASVFFPGTDTQYF.

The J gene is TRBJ1-5, the V gene TRBV6-5; D not certain. Germline CDR1 is MNHEY and CDR2 is SVGAGI. V lost 6 bases, J lost 7 bases, and 13 bases lay in between. The CDR3 contains 13 residues. As DNA, the CDR3 is TGTGCCAGCAGCCGGACTGAGTCCCAGCCCCAGCATTTT. This gives the protein CASSRTESQPQHF.

This clone was detected once. V is TRBV6-1 and J is TRBJ2-7; 7 bases align to TRBD2. V lost 2 bases and J lost 1; bases outside the gene matches: 5. Germline V gene lookup returns CDR1 MNHNS and CDR2 SASEGT. The CDR3 is made up of 15 amino acids. The CDR3 protein is CASSEPSGASYEQYF. In DNA form, the CDR3 reads TGTGCCAGCAGTGAACCTAGCGGAGCTTCCTACGAGCAGTACTTC.

This clone was recorded once. The chain couples TRBV2 to TRBJ2-7, with D unresolved. Germline CDR1 and CDR2: SNHLY and FYNNEI. Trimming removed 6 bases from V and 0 bases from J, with 12 bases in between. This CDR3 is built from 14 residues. Here the CDR3 DNA reads TGTGCCAGCAGCCCGCATCTTAGCTCCTACGAGCAGTACTTC. As protein: CASSPHLSSYEQYF.

This chain connects TRBV5-1 to TRBJ2-2; weak D call: TRBD2 (6 bases). The V gene's germline CDR1 is SGHRS and CDR2 YFSETQ. The CDR3 spans 15 residues. V was cut by 6 bases and J by 6 bases, with 18 bases left in between. In DNA form, the CDR3 reads TGCGCCAGCACACCGGGACTGGGAGTTCCCGGGGAGCTGTTTTTT. It codes for CASTPGLGVPGELFF.

The chain links TRBV27 to TRBJ1-3; 8 bases align to TRBD1. Germline lookup yields CDR1 MNHEY and CDR2 SMNVEV (reference sequence). The V segment lost 5 bases and the J segment 8 bases; nucleotides outside the gene matches: 20. The CDR3 is 18 residues long. CDR3 sequence: CASSPFRTPTGAGYTIYF. The CDR3 nucleotides are TGTGCCAGCAGTCCCTTCCGTACCCCGACAGGGGCCGGGTACACCATATATTTT.

The chain links TRBV4-1 to TRBJ2-3, with 9 bases fitting TRBD1. The V gene's germline CDR1 is MGHRA and CDR2 YSYEKL. Trimming at V came to 2 bases and at J to 4 bases, leaving 4 bases not matched to a gene. The CDR3 spans 15 residues. The CDR3 protein is CASSQSTGGSDTQYF. The CDR3 DNA reads TGCGCCAGCAGCCAATCCACAGGGGGCTCAGATACGCAGTATTTT.

The chain combines TRBV9 with TRBJ2-7, with a tentative D call TRBD2 (6 bases). The length of the CDR3 is 14 residues. V lost 4 bases to trimming and J lost 6 bases, with 17 bases between them. The germline CDR1 and CDR2 sequences are SGDLS and YYNGEE. CDR3 nucleotide sequence: TGTGCCAGCAGCTCCAAGTCTCGGACTACCGAGCAGTACTTC. This encodes CASSSKSRTTEQYF.

The chain uses TRBV7-9 and TRBJ2-3; 7 positions match TRBD2. The CDR3 length is 19 residues. The junction had 20 bases not matched to a gene; V was cut back by 6 bases and J by 2 bases. Germline values: CDR1 SEHNR, CDR2 FQNEAQ (reference sequence). The CDR3 spells CASSFISPAAGEFTDTQYF. In DNA, the CDR3 is TGTGCCAGCAGTTTTATATCCCCTGCGGCGGGGGAGTTCACAGATACGCAGTATTTT.

This sequence joins TRBV5-4 and TRBJ1-2, with D unclear. Trimming removed 1 base at V and 7 bases at J, with 11 bases between. The germline V gene encodes CDR1 SGHNT and CDR2 YYREEE (reference sequence). The CDR3 length is 13 residues. In nucleotides, the CDR3 is TGTGCCAGCAGCTTGCAAGAGGGAATTGGCTACACCTTC. Translation gives CASSLQEGIGYTF. Supplemented by reference TRBV5-4 and TRBJ1-2, the full variable domain reads ETGVTQSPTHLIKTRGQQVTLRCSSQSGHNTVSWYQQALGQGPQFIFQYYREEENGRGNFPPRFSGLQFPNYSSELNVNALELDDSALYLCASSLQEGIGYTFGSGTRLTVV.

This chain connects TRBV7-9 to TRBJ1-2; D gene uncertain. The CDR3 consists of 15 residues. The ends were cut back, 1 base at V and 4 bases at J, with 13 bases in the middle. Germline lookup yields CDR1 SEHNR and CDR2 FQNEAQ (reference sequence). The CDR3 protein is CASSLGGREFYGYTF. CDR3 coding DNA: TGTGCCAGCAGCTTAGGTGGTCGGGAATTCTATGGCTACACCTTC.

The chain links TRBV10-1 to TRBJ2-6; D is unresolved. Trimming removed 8 bases at V and 0 bases at J, with 17 bases between. The CDR3 runs to 17 residues. CDR1 WNHNN and CDR2 SYGVQD come from the germline V gene (reference sequence). CDR3 sequence reads: CASSREAPSSGANVLTF. CDR3 coding DNA: TGCGCCAGCTCCCGTGAGGCCCCGAGCTCTGGGGCCAACGTCCTGACTTTC.

This chain links TRBV28 with TRBJ1-5, with D tentatively TRBD1 (6 bases). V lost 4 bases and J lost 4, with 14 bases in between. The CDR3 loop spans 15 amino acids. Germline V CDR1 and CDR2: MDHEN, SYDVKM. The DNA of the CDR3 is TGTGCCAGCAGTTCGTGGACAGCGAGAAATCAGCCCCAGCATTTT. Translation: CASSSWTARNQPQHF.

CDR3 protein: CASSLVLGGRTRAFF. In DNA form, the CDR3 reads TGTGCCAGCAGTTTAGTGCTGGGGGGGAGGACCAGAGCTTTCTTT. The V and J genes are TRBV27 and TRBJ1-1; a possible D gene is TRBD1 (5 bases). Trimming left V 2 bases short and J 10 bases short, with 20 bases between. Germline CDR1 and CDR2: MNHEY and SMNVEV (reference sequence). The CDR3 is 15 residues long.

The sample holds one count of this clone. The CDR3 protein is CASSLRGVNEKLFF. The CDR3, as DNA: TGTGCCAGCAGTTTACGGGGGGTTAATGAAAAACTGTTTTTT. The chain joins TRBV28 to TRBJ1-4, with a weak D call TRBD1 (5 bases). V was shortened by 2 bases and J by 4 bases, with 8 bases between the two germline ends. The CDR3 runs 14 residues. Germline lookup yields CDR1 MDHEN and CDR2 SYDVKM. The whole variable domain, remainder taken from reference TRBV28 and TRBJ1-4, is DVKVTQSSRYLVKRTGEKVFLECVQDMDHENMFWYRQDPGLGLRLIYFSYDVKMKEKGDIPEGYSVSREKKERFSLILESASTNQTSMYLCASSLRGVNEKLFFGSGTQLSVL.

The chain recombines TRBV5-1 with TRBJ1-3, with D possibly matching TRBD1 (6 bases). V lost 3 bases, J lost 0 bases, and 13 bases lay in between. The germline V gene has CDR1 SGHRS and CDR2 YFSETQ. CDR3 length: 16 residues. The CDR3 DNA follows: TGCGCCAGCAGCTCGGGGGGCTCACGCTCTGGAAACACCATATATTTT. Translated: CASSSGGSRSGNTIYF.

V usage is TRBV4-2 and J usage is TRBJ1-3; the match to TRBD1 covers 7 bases. This CDR3 has 16 residues. Trimming removed 3 bases from V and 2 bases from J; junction bases left unmatched: 7. Germline V gives CDR1 LGHNA, CDR2 YNFKEQ. CDR3 in DNA: TGTGCCAGCAGCCAGGCCAGTACAGGGGCTGGAAACACCATATATTTT. Its protein is CASSQASTGAGNTIYF.

The chain couples TRBV5-1 to TRBJ2-1; unclear D gene. Looked up from germline, CDR1 is SGHRS and CDR2 is YFSETQ. V was shortened by 0 bases and J by 3 bases, with 13 bases between the two germline ends. This CDR3 comprises 16 residues. The CDR3 DNA follows: TGCGCCAGCAGCTTGGAAGCAGGAAGGATCTACAATGAGCAGTTCTTC. Its protein product is CASSLEAGRIYNEQFF.

The V call is TRBV4-1, the J call TRBJ2-1; 12 bases map to TRBD2. The germline V gene has CDR1 MGHRA and CDR2 YSYEKL. V trimming: 2 bases; J trimming: 7 bases; junction bases outside the gene matches: 12. The length of the CDR3 is 18 residues. CDR3 bases: TGCGCCAGCAGCCAACCTCCTACGACTAGCGGGAGAGTAAATGAGCAGTTCTTC. As protein: CASSQPPTTSGRVNEQFF.

The V and J genes are TRBV7-9 and TRBJ1-5; 7 nucleotides align to TRBD1. This CDR3 contains 15 residues. Germline trimming cut 4 bases from V and 5 bases from J; bases unmatched to any gene: 8. Per germline, CDR1 SEHNR and CDR2 FQNEAQ (reference sequence). In DNA form, the CDR3 reads TGTGCCAGCAGCTCGCCGGGACAGCCTGATCAGCCCCAGCATTTT. Protein sequence: CASSSPGQPDQPQHF.

The chain combines TRBV7-8 with TRBJ1-5; 8 nucleotides line up with TRBD1. After removal of 1 base from V and 7 bases from J, the junction contained 9 bases not matched to a gene. The CDR3 consists of 16 residues. CDR1 is SGHVS and CDR2 is FQNEAQ in the germline V gene. The CDR3 DNA is TGTGCCAGCAGCTTAGTCCGACAGGGGTGGCGACAGCCCCAGCATTTT. Amino acids: CASSLVRQGWRQPQHF.